This TCR beta chain is from a study of blood T cells in healthy people across ages. A J-beta primer mix and a sample-barcoded 5' primer were used in a second PCR of about 7 to 12 cycles. TCRdb recomputed calls from the 5' RACE reads with MiXCR, one row per CDR3 protein. The top ten hold 18% of the sample, which has around 620,000 distinct CDR3 sequences, 25% to 30% seen once. Donor samples were obtained from healthy Caucasian individuals from Russia, aged about 6 to 95. Each of the donors had roughly 9.4 milliliters of peripheral blood drawn into EDTA-treated Vacutainer tubes. Overall study findings and caveats: The fall in TCR beta diversity per million T cells was roughly linear with age. The long-lived group displayed more naive CD4+ cells, plus higher diversity, than the aged donors did.

Note on this clonotype: Its antigen remains unidentified.

Germline CDR1 reads KGHDR; CDR2 reads SFDVKD. Trimming pared 3 bases from V and 5 bases from J, leaving 12 bases between. The CDR3 runs 14 residues. The sample was blood. This receptor was taken from a woman aged 70-85 years in good health. The chain carries TRBV24-1 and TRBJ2-5; a weak D match, TRBD1 (6 bases). CDR3 DNA sequence: TGTGCCACCAGTGATGCAACAGGGTTGGAGACCCAGTACTTC. Its protein is CATSDATGLETQYF.